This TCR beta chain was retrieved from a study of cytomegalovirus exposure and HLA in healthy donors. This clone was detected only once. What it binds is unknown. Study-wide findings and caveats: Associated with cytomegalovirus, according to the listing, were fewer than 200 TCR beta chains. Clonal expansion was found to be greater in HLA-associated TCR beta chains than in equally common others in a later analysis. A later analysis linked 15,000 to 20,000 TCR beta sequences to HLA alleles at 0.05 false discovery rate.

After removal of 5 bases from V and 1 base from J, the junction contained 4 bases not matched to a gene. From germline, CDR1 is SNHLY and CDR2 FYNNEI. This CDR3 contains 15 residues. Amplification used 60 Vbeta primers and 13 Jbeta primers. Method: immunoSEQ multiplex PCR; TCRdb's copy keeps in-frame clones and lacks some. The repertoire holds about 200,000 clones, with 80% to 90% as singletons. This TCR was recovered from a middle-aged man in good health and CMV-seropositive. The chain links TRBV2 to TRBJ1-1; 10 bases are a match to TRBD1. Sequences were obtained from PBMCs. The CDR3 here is CASSFRDRGNTEAFF. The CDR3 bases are TGTGCCAGCAGTTTCCGGGACAGGGGGAACACTGAAGCTTTCTTT.